This T cell receptor (beta chain) stems from a study of T-cell reconstitution after alpha-beta-depleted transplantation in children. This clonotype came up many times. The V gene end was trimmed by 4 bases and the J gene end by 0 bases; junction bases not matched to a gene: 12. This CDR3 is 17 amino acids long. Germline assignment: CDR1 MGHDK and CDR2 SYGVNS. Unique molecular identifiers were used to barcode this TCRbeta library. TCRdb reanalysed the PCR reads using MiXCR and keeps one entry per CDR3 protein. The repertoire consists of over 550,000 distinct CDR3 sequences, with roughly a tenth occurring once and the leading ten covering roughly 4%.

The J gene is TRBJ2-7, the V gene TRBV25-1; 7 nucleotides match TRBD2. The sequence was collected from a human donor who donated a stem cell graft to a child with acute myeloid leukemia. The sample was PBMCs from the stem cell graft donor, taken from the stem cell graft. The CDR3 loop reads CASSGVGAGVYSYEQYF. In DNA form, the CDR3 reads TGTGCCAGCAGTGGGGTCGGGGCGGGAGTCTACTCCTACGAGCAGTACTTC.